This TCR beta chain was obtained from a study of technical replicates of blood from four donors. Using immunoSEQ multiplex PCR, the repertoire was profiled, and TCRdb retains in-frame clones only, with some absent. The sample has 75,000 to 80,000 clones, 90% to 95% seen once; the top ten hold 0.3% to 0.5%. Germline lookup yields CDR1 SGHRS and CDR2 YFSETQ. CDR3 size: 18 residues. The ends were cut back, 1 base at V and 4 bases at J, with 20 bases in the middle. The chain uses TRBV5-1 and TRBJ2-2, with D tentatively TRBD2 (8 bases). The sequence came from a human donor in good health. Sequenced input: T cells isolated from PBMCs. The CDR3 reads CASSLRGQRERSTGELFF. The CDR3 DNA follows: TGCGCCAGCAGCTTGAGGGGACAGCGGGAGAGGAGCACCGGGGAGCTGTTTTTT.